A selection of T cell receptor beta chains follows, all from one sample in a study of OX40 agonist ivuxolimab in advanced cancers. The table came from immunoSEQ multiplex PCR; TCRdb's copy has only in-frame clones and leaves some out. The table shows around 67,000 clones, with around 84% occurring only once. The input for sequencing was CD4+ or CD8+ T cells sorted from blood, taken in a trial of the OX40 agonist ivuxolimab. These receptors all come from an adult with an advanced solid tumor such as melanoma, head and neck, liver or kidney cancer. Both conserved end residues are part of each CDR3. Each record gives: J gene, V gene, D gene, CDR3 protein, CDR3 DNA. A D gene is named only where the DNA matches it firmly.

TRBJ1-1 TRBV7-2 - CASSLVTGAFF TGTGCCAGCAGCTTAGTCACAGGGGCTTTCTTT
TRBJ2-7 TRBV5-1 TRBD1 CASSLAWGTANLPKYEQYF TGCGCCAGCAGCTTGGCTTGGGGGACAGCTAATCTACCAAAATACGAGCAGTACTTC
TRBJ2-3 TRBV11-3 TRBD1 CASSRGRQGSADTQYF TGTGCCAGCAGCCGCGGCCGACAGGGGTCAGCAGATACGCAGTATTTT
TRBJ2-7 TRBV6-1 TRBD1 CASSKGTGGRDEQYF TGTGCCAGCAGTAAGGGGACAGGGGGACGGGACGAGCAGTACTTC
TRBJ1-6 TRBV5-4 - CASSWGDSPLHF TGTGCCAGCAGCTGGGGGGATTCACCCCTCCACTTT
TRBJ2-3 TRBV5-6 TRBD2 CASSLRLGLAGGITDTQYF TGTGCCAGCAGCTTGAGGTTGGGACTAGCGGGAGGGATCACAGATACGCAGTATTTT
TRBJ2-7 TRBV6-1 - CASSKGYSLTVYEQYF TGTGCCAGCAGTAAAGGGTACAGCTTGACTGTCTACGAGCAGTACTTC
TRBJ1-5 TRBV7-9 - CASSRGVGDGNQPQHF TGTGCCAGCAGCCGGGGCGTGGGGGACGGTAATCAGCCCCAGCATTTT
TRBJ1-2 TRBV19 - CASSIGKPTGNYGYTF TGTGCCAGTAGTATAGGTAAACCTACAGGGAACTATGGCTACACCTTC
TRBJ2-5 TRBV2 - CASSDPGRQETQYF TGTGCCAGCAGTGACCCGGGACGACAAGAGACCCAGTACTTC